These 31 T cell receptor beta chains were sequenced from one sample in a study of cytomegalovirus exposure and HLA in healthy donors. Profiled with immunoSEQ multiplex PCR; TCRdb holds only in-frame clones, not every one. The sample shows 150,000 to 200,000 clones, roughly 88% of them seen only once. The sequenced material came from PBMCs. All receptors derive from a woman in her late teens or twenties in good health and CMV-seronegative.

The chain employs TRBV19 and TRBJ2-5, with TRBD2 as a possible D gene (6 bases). This CDR3 is 15 amino acids long. Trimming took 5 bases from V and 2 from J, leaving 15 bases between them. Germline V CDR1 and CDR2: LNHDA, SQIVND (reference sequence). CDR3 coding DNA: TGTGCCAGTAGTCCCCAAAAGGCGGGACAAGAGACCCAGTACTTC. This gives the protein CASSPQKAGQETQYF.

The chain joins TRBV7-6 to TRBJ2-5, with D perhaps TRBD1 (6 bases). The V gene's germline CDR1 is SGHVS and CDR2 FNYEAQ. This CDR3 spans 15 amino acids. Between the trimmed V and J ends, which lost 3 bases and 4 bases, there was a span of 15 bases. CDR3 in amino acids: CASSFNRVGGETQYF. DNA for the CDR3: TGTGCCAGCAGCTTCAACAGGGTTGGGGGAGAGACCCAGTACTTC.

This clone was seen only a few times. This sequence joins TRBV5-1 and TRBJ2-7; the match to TRBD1 covers 10 bases. CDR1 and CDR2 (germline): SGHRS, YFSETQ. The CDR3 has 15 residues. V was clipped by 6 bases and J by 4 bases; unmatched bases: 10. Here the CDR3 DNA reads TGCGCCAGCAAGGCGGGACAGGGGCCAGTTTACGAGCAGTACTTC. Encoded protein: CASKAGQGPVYEQYF.

The chain recombines TRBV10-3 with TRBJ1-5; tentatively, D is TRBD1 (5 bases). The V gene's germline CDR1 is ENHRY and CDR2 SYGVKD. The CDR3 is 17 amino acids. The V gene lost 5 bases and the J gene lost 1 base, with 18 bases spanning the gap. The CDR3 is CAISPFDGGGSNQPQHF. The DNA for the CDR3 is TGTGCCATCAGTCCCTTTGATGGGGGAGGAAGCAATCAGCCCCAGCATTTT.

The chain combines TRBV19 with TRBJ1-2, with D possibly being TRBD1 (5 bases). Germline loops: CDR1 LNHDA, CDR2 SQIVND (reference sequence). Trimming left V 7 bases short and J 5 bases short, with 14 bases between. The CDR3 runs to 13 residues. CDR3 bases: TGTGCCAGTAAGGTCGGGGACTCATATGGCTACACCTTC. Protein: CASKVGDSYGYTF.

V gene TRBV6-1 combines with J gene TRBJ2-3; the D is unclear. The CDR3 sequence is 16 residues long. From germline, CDR1 is MNHNS and CDR2 SASEGT. Trimming stripped 2 bases from V and 5 bases from J, with 17 bases between. This CDR3 is CASSEYGGGTQDTQYF. Here the CDR3 DNA reads TGTGCCAGCAGTGAATACGGCGGCGGAACCCAAGATACGCAGTATTTT.

J is TRBJ2-7 and V is TRBV5-5; 9 bases align to TRBD1. V lost 4 bases and J lost 0; bases outside the gene matches: 8. Germline loops: CDR1 SGHKS, CDR2 YYEKEE (reference sequence). This CDR3 contains 16 residues. The DNA for the CDR3 is TGTGCCAGCAGCCAAACAGGGACAGGGAGCTCCTACGAGCAGTACTTC. Its translation: CASSQTGTGSSYEQYF. Full variable domain (rest looked up from reference TRBV5-5 and TRBJ2-7): DAGVTQSPTHLIKTRGQQVTLRCSPISGHKSVSWYQQVLGQGPQFIFQYYEKEERGRGNFPDRFSARQFPNYSSELNVNALLLGDSALYLCASSQTGTGSSYEQYFGPGTRLTVT.

The CDR3 here is CASSLDSPPYEQYF. CDR3 nucleotide sequence: TGTGCCAGCAGCCTGGACAGCCCACCCTACGAGCAGTACTTC. The J gene is TRBJ2-7, the V gene TRBV5-6; TRBD1 might be the D (6 bases). The germline CDR1 and CDR2 sequences are SGHDT and YYEEEE. The V gene lost 4 bases and the J gene lost 2 bases, with 13 bases spanning the gap. This CDR3 has 14 residues.

This clone was seen once. The chain combines TRBV15 with TRBJ2-6; tentative D call: TRBD1 (6 bases). V lost 8 bases and J lost 0, with 23 bases in between. CDR3 length: 19 amino acids. The germline gives CDR1 LNHNV, CDR2 YYDKDF (reference sequence). The CDR3 loop reads CATSMITGHTRSGANVLTF. The CDR3 DNA reads TGTGCCACCTCGATGATCACGGGACATACCCGCTCTGGGGCCAACGTCCTGACTTTC.

V gene TRBV9 combines with J gene TRBJ1-1, with D possibly TRBD1 on 6 matching bases. Between the trimmed V and J ends, which lost 4 bases and 4 bases, there was a span of 17 bases. The germline gives CDR1 SGDLS, CDR2 YYNGEE. The CDR3 totals 15 residues. The CDR3: CASSFQAGGLTEAFF. CDR3 nucleotide sequence: TGTGCCAGCAGCTTCCAGGCGGGGGGGCTCACTGAAGCTTTCTTT.

In DNA form, the CDR3 reads TGTGCCAGCAGCTCCGGACAGGGGGCAACGGTTTACTATGGCTACACCTTC. Residues: CASSSGQGATVYYGYTF. This chain joins TRBV5-4 and TRBJ1-2, with 11 bases matching TRBD1. The CDR3 is 17 residues long. The germline V gene has CDR1 SGHNT and CDR2 YYREEE (reference sequence). Germline trimming cut 3 bases from V and 3 bases from J; bases unmatched to any gene: 10.

This clone was seen a handful of times. This sequence joins TRBV6-4 and TRBJ2-1, with 8 bases that match TRBD2. Germline V gene sequence: CDR1 MRHNA, CDR2 SNTAGT. The ends lost 4 bases at V and 6 bases at J; junction bases unmatched: 5. The CDR3 is made up of 14 amino acids. The CDR3 protein is CASSVGGASNEQFF. The CDR3 coding sequence is TGTGCCAGCAGTGTCGGGGGGGCTTCCAATGAGCAGTTCTTC.

The chain uses TRBV30 and TRBJ1-6, with D perhaps matching TRBD1 (6 bases). The germline V gene has CDR1 GTSNPN and CDR2 SVGIG (reference sequence). V was clipped by 3 bases and J by 7 bases, with 19 bases between them. The CDR3 spans 16 residues. CDR3 DNA sequence: TGTGCCTGGAGCCGTGGCCTCGGACAGCGGAATTCACCCCTCCACTTT. This translates into CAWSRGLGQRNSPLHF.

This chain connects TRBV14 to TRBJ2-7; D unresolved. The CDR3 contains 13 residues. V lost 0 bases and J lost 6, with 9 bases in between. Per the germline V gene, CDR1 is SGHDN and CDR2 is FVKESK. CDR3 sequence: CASSQDWAPEQYF. The CDR3 DNA sequence: TGTGCCAGCAGCCAAGATTGGGCTCCCGAGCAGTACTTC.

The chain links TRBV19 to TRBJ2-1; D is uncertain. Germline assignment: CDR1 LNHDA and CDR2 SQIVND (reference sequence). This CDR3 is 15 amino acids long. Trimming cost V 1 base and J 8 bases, with 15 bases left between them. For the CDR3, the DNA is TGTGCCAGTAGTATAGCGGTTATAGCAGTCCATGAGCAGTTCTTC. It specifies CASSIAVIAVHEQFF.

This clone was counted a few times. The chain uses TRBV5-1 and TRBJ2-1; D call uncertain. The CDR3 sequence is 15 residues long. The V gene lost 0 bases and the J gene lost 9 bases, with 16 bases spanning the gap. Germline V gene data show CDR1 as SGHRS and CDR2 as YFSETQ. CDR3 in amino acids: CASSLAQTSTSEQFF. The CDR3 region has the DNA TGCGCCAGCAGCTTGGCCCAGACATCAACCTCTGAGCAGTTCTTC. Full variable domain (remainder filled in from reference TRBV5-1 and TRBJ2-1): KAGVTQTPRYLIKTRGQQVTLSCSPISGHRSVSWYQQTPGQGLQFLFEYFSETQRNKGNFPGRFSGRQFSNSRSEMNVSTLELGDSALYLCASSLAQTSTSEQFFGPGTRLTVL.

The chain is built from TRBV25-1 and TRBJ1-1; 8 bases agree with TRBD1. The CDR3 is 14 residues long. Germline V gene sequence: CDR1 MGHDK, CDR2 SYGVNS. V lost 1 base and J lost 4; bases outside the gene matches: 2. The CDR3: CASSESGQGTEAFF. The CDR3 bases are TGTGCCAGCAGTGAATCCGGACAGGGCACTGAAGCTTTCTTT.

In this sample, this clone turned up once. The chain links TRBV5-1 to TRBJ2-1; the match to TRBD2 covers 7 bases. V trimming: 5 bases; J trimming: 0 bases; junction bases outside the gene matches: 11. This CDR3 has 17 amino acids. Germline assignment: CDR1 SGHRS and CDR2 YFSETQ. Written as DNA, the CDR3 is TGCGCCAGCAGTCACTCCGGACTAGTTGACTCCTACAATGAGCAGTTCTTC. Translating gives CASSHSGLVDSYNEQFF.

V is TRBV7-2 and J is TRBJ2-7; D is ambiguous. The CDR3 extends over 12 amino acids. The V gene's germline CDR1 is SGHTA and CDR2 FQGNSA. Trimming left V 2 bases short and J 4 bases short, with 6 bases between. CDR3 residues: CASSLSRYEQYF. The CDR3 DNA follows: TGTGCCAGCAGCTTAAGCCGGTACGAGCAGTACTTC.

The chain recombines TRBV5-1 with TRBJ2-5, with 8 bases matching TRBD1. The V gene's germline CDR1 is SGHRS and CDR2 YFSETQ. CDR3 length: 13 amino acids. Trimming took 4 bases from V and 5 from J; bases not matched to a gene: 4. The CDR3 sequence: CASSGQGAETQYF. CDR3 coding DNA: TGCGCCAGCAGCGGGCAGGGGGCGGAGACCCAGTACTTC.

The V gene is TRBV4-1, the J gene TRBJ2-7; a weak D match, TRBD2 (6 bases). Germline V gives CDR1 MGHRA, CDR2 YSYEKL. The V end was cut by 5 bases, the J end by 3 bases, with 11 bases between. This CDR3 spans 13 amino acids. The CDR3 DNA reads as TGCGCCAGCAGCGCCGGGACTTACTACGAGCAGTACTTC. It encodes CASSAGTYYEQYF.

The chain uses TRBV5-6 and TRBJ2-5; 7 bases agree with TRBD1. CDR1 and CDR2 from the germline V gene are SGHDT and YYEEEE. This CDR3 contains 14 residues. After removal of 3 bases from V and 4 bases from J, the junction contained 6 bases not matched to a gene. CDR3 protein: CASSYRQGRETQYF. CDR3 bases: TGTGCCAGCAGCTACCGACAGGGACGAGAGACCCAGTACTTC.

The chain is built from TRBV4-1 and TRBJ2-2, with TRBD2 matching 12 bases. This CDR3 comprises 15 residues. From germline, CDR1 is MGHRA and CDR2 YSYEKL. V lost 4 bases, J lost 5 bases, and 2 bases stayed unmatched. CDR3 nucleotide sequence: TGCGCCAGCAGCCTACTAGCGGGGGGTACCGGGGAGCTGTTTTTT. The encoded protein is CASSLLAGGTGELFF.

This chain links TRBV27 with TRBJ1-1; 7 bases agree with TRBD1. V was clipped by 2 bases and J by 0 bases; unmatched bases: 6. This CDR3 comprises 16 residues. Per the germline V gene, CDR1 is MNHEY and CDR2 is SMNVEV (reference sequence). The CDR3 coding sequence is TGTGCCAGCAGTTTAATACAGGGGCTGATGAACACTGAAGCTTTCTTT. Its translation is CASSLIQGLMNTEAFF.

The chain couples TRBV6-5 to TRBJ2-7, with D tentatively TRBD1 (5 bases). This CDR3 region has 14 residues. V was pared by 5 bases and J by 1 base, with 12 bases between. Germline assignment: CDR1 MNHEY and CDR2 SVGAGI. CDR3 coding DNA: TGTGCCAGCAGTGTTACCCGGACATCCTACGAGCAGTACTTC. This translates into CASSVTRTSYEQYF.

The chain combines TRBV9 with TRBJ2-1; 14 nucleotides line up with TRBD2. In germline, CDR1 is SGDLS, CDR2 YYNGEE. V lost 1 base to trimming and J lost 8 bases; unmatched junction nucleotides: 8. This CDR3 is 17 amino acids long. The CDR3 DNA reads as TGTGCCAGCAGCGTAACGACTAGCGGGGGGGCTCGCGATGAGCAGTTCTTC. Protein: CASSVTTSGGARDEQFF.

V is TRBV27 and J is TRBJ2-1, with 7 bases that match TRBD2. Unmatched junction bases numbered 0, after V lost 5 bases and J lost 5 bases. The CDR3 runs to 12 residues. Germline V CDR1 and CDR2: MNHEY, SMNVEV (reference sequence). This chain's CDR3 is CASSTSDNEQFF. CDR3 DNA: TGTGCCAGCAGTACTAGCGACAATGAGCAGTTCTTC.

The chain has TRBV5-5 and TRBJ2-1; 8 nucleotides match TRBD1. Trimming at V came to 1 base and at J to 5 bases, leaving 5 bases not matched to a gene. The CDR3 length is 15 residues. The germline V gene has CDR1 SGHKS and CDR2 YYEKEE (reference sequence). The CDR3 here is CASSLWGQANNEQFF. In nucleotides, the CDR3 is TGTGCCAGCAGCTTGTGGGGACAGGCCAACAATGAGCAGTTCTTC.

This chain connects TRBV10-1 to TRBJ2-1; 10 nucleotides align to TRBD1. With V trimmed by 6 bases and J by 7 bases, 12 bases remained unmatched. CDR3 length: 16 amino acids. Per the germline V gene, CDR1 is WNHNN and CDR2 is SYGVQD (reference sequence). DNA for the CDR3: TGCGCCAGCAGCCGGACACCGGGACAGGGGTGGAATGAGCAGTTCTTC. As protein: CASSRTPGQGWNEQFF.

A single count supports this clone. The V gene is TRBV18, the J gene TRBJ1-6; possible D gene TRBD1, 6 bases. CDR1 and CDR2 (germline): KGHSH, LQKENI. V lost 6 bases to trimming and J lost 10 bases, with 25 bases between them. The CDR3 length is 17 residues. The CDR3 bases are TGTGCCAGCTCCCTCCAAGGCGTAGGGGGAACTGGATCACCCCTCCACTTT. Protein: CASSLQGVGGTGSPLHF.

The chain combines TRBV6-5 with TRBJ1-6; 9 bases align to TRBD1. After removal of 6 bases from V and 7 bases from J, the junction contained 4 bases not matched to a gene. The CDR3 is made up of 14 amino acids. Germline V CDR1 and CDR2: MNHEY, SVGAGI. CDR3 bases: TGTGCCAGCAGCTCGACAGGGGGAAATTCACCCCTCCACTTT. Translating gives CASSSTGGNSPLHF.